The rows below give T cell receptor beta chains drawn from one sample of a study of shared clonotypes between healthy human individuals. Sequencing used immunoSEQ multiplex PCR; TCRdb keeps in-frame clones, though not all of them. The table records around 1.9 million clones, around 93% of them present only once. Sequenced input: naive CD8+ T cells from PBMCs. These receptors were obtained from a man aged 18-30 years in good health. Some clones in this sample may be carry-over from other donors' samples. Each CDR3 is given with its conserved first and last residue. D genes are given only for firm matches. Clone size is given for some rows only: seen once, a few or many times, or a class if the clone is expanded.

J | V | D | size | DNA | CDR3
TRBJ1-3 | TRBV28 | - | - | TGTGCCAGCAGCCCGCCGACGCGAATCACCATATATTTT | CASSPPTRITIYF
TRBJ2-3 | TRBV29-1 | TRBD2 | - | TGCAGCGTTGAAGGGTCGGCGGGAGGTGAAACAGATACGCAGTATTTT | CSVEGSAGGETDTQYF
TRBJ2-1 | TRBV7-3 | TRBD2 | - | TGTGCCAGCAGCCGAGCCGGGACTATAGGCTCCTACAATGAGCAGTTCTTC | CASSRAGTIGSYNEQFF
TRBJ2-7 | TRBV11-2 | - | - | TGTGCCAGCAGCTTGACTAGAAAGGCCTACGAGCAGTACTTC | CASSLTRKAYEQYF
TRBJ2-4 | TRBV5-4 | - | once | TGTGCCAGCAGCTCGCTAATTGGGGATCGAAACATTCAGTACTTC | CASSSLIGDRNIQYF
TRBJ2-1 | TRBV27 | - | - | TGTGCCAGCAAGGGGAGTTGGGGGGCTCCCTACAATGAGCAGTTCTTC | CASKGSWGAPYNEQFF
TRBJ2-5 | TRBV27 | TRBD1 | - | TGTGCCAGCAGTCTCCTGAAGACAGGGGGCCAAGAGACCCAGTACTTC | CASSLLKTGGQETQYF
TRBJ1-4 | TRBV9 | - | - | TGTGCCAGCAGCCCCACGGGGGGAGGTCCGGGTGAAAAACTGTTTTTT | CASSPTGGGPGEKLFF
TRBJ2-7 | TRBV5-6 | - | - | TGTGCCAGCAGCTCTTCTCCCAGGGGTGGCTACGAGCAGTACTTC | CASSSSPRGGYEQYF
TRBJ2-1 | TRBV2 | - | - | TGTGCCAGCAGTGGAACTAACCAAAGGGGCAATGAGCAGTTCTTC | CASSGTNQRGNEQFF
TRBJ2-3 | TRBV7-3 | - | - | TGTGCCAGCAGCTTAAGCGTAGCGGGCACAGATACGCAGTATTTT | CASSLSVAGTDTQYF
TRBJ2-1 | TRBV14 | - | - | TGTGCCAGCAGCCTTCTCGACCGCTCCTACAATGAGCAGTTCTTC | CASSLLDRSYNEQFF
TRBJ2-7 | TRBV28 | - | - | TGTGCCAGCAGTTCAAATGCCGAGCAGTACTTC | CASSSNAEQYF
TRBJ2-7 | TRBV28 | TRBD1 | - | TGTGCCAGCAGTTTTGGCCCCCGGGGACAGAAGTACTTC | CASSFGPRGQKYF
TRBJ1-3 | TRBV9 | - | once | TGTGCCAGCAGCGTAGTCACTGGGGGCGCGGAAAACACCATATATTTT | CASSVVTGGAENTIYF
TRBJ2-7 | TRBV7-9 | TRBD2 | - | TGTGCCAGCAGCCCGAGTGTAGGACTAGCGGCCTACGAGCAGTACTTC | CASSPSVGLAAYEQYF
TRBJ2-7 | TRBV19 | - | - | TGTGCCAGTAGTACGCAACCGGGACAAATAGACGAGCAGTACTTC | CASSTQPGQIDEQYF
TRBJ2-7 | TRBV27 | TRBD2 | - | TGTGCCAGCAGCCCTATACCGGCGGGAGGACCCGAGCAGTACTTC | CASSPIPAGGPEQYF
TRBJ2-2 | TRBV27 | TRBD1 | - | TGTGCCAGCACGGTGACAGGGGGCACCGGGGAGCTGTTTTTT | CASTVTGGTGELFF
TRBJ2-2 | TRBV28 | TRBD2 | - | TGTGCCAGCAGCTTAAGCGGGAGGGTGACCGGGGAGCTGTTTTTT | CASSLSGRVTGELFF
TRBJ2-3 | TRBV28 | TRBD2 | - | TGTGCCAGCAGTTTTCCACGTGAGCGGGAGCCCCCAGATACGCAGTATTTT | CASSFPREREPPDTQYF
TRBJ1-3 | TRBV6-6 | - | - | TGTGCCAGCAGTTACCTCAGCGGAAACACCATATATTTT | CASSYLSGNTIYF
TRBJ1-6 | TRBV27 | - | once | TGTGCCAGCAGTTTAGTTCCGGGGCGGTGGAATTCACCCCTCCACTTT | CASSLVPGRWNSPLHF
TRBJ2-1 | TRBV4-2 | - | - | TGTGCCAGCAGCCTCAAGGTCGGCGGCAGCTCCTACAATGAGCAGTTCTTC | CASSLKVGGSSYNEQFF
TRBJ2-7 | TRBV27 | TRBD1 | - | TGTGCCAGCAGAAAAACAGGGGACGAGCAGTACTTC | CASRKTGDEQYF
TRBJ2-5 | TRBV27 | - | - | TGTGCCAGCAGTTTAGGAGCGGTGGGAGAGACCCAGTACTTC | CASSLGAVGETQYF
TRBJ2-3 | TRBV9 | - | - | TGTGCCAGCAGCGCCTACGGGGCAGGGGGCACAGATACGCAGTATTTT | CASSAYGAGGTDTQYF
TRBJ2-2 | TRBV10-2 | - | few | TGCGCCAGCAGTTGGGTTACCCCGACCGGGGAGCTGTTTTTT | CASSWVTPTGELFF
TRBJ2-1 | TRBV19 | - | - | TGTGCCAGTAGTATCACAGGCAATGAGCAGTTCTTC | CASSITGNEQFF
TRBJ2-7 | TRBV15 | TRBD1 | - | TGTGCCACCAGCCCCCCAGGGGGCAACGAGCAGTACTTC | CATSPPGGNEQYF
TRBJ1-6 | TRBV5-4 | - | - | TGTGCCAGCAGCTTGGGAGGATCACCCCTCCACTTT | CASSLGGSPLHF
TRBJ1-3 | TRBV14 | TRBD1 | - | TGTGCCAGCAGCCAAGATCGGACAGGGTTTGGAAACACCATATATTTT | CASSQDRTGFGNTIYF
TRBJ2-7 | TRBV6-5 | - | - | TGTGCCAGCAGTTACTCAGCGGGACACATTCCCATGGAGCAGTACTTC | CASSYSAGHIPMEQYF
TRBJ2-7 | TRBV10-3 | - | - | TGTGCCATCAGTGAGTATACGGGCAGTCGGTACGAGCAGTACTTC | CAISEYTGSRYEQYF
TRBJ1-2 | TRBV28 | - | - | TGTGCCAGCAGTTCCCCCCCCGACAGATATGGCTACACCTTC | CASSSPPDRYGYTF
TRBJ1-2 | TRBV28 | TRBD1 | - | TGTGCCAGCAGTGCAAACGTTGGGACAGGGGGAAGTTTTGATGGCTACACCTTC | CASSANVGTGGSFDGYTF
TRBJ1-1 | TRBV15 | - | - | TGTGCCACCAGCGGGGAACAGGAGGTAACTGAAGCTTTCTTT | CATSGEQEVTEAFF
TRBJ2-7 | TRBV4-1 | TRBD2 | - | TGCGCCAGCAGCCAAGAAGTCCCGAGCGGGAGGCACTACGAGCAGTACTTC | CASSQEVPSGRHYEQYF
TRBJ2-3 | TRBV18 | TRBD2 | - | TGTGCCAGCTCACCGCACTCCGGGACTACCGACACAGATACGCAGTATTTT | CASSPHSGTTDTDTQYF
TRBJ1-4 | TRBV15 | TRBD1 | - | TGTGCCACCAGCAGAGGATATGACAGGGAAACTGAAAAACTGTTTTTT | CATSRGYDRETEKLFF
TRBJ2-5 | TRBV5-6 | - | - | TGTGCCAGCAGCTCCCCATCTGGGGGACAAGAGACCCAGTACTTC | CASSSPSGGQETQYF
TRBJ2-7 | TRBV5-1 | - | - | TGCGCCAGCAGCCCACGCTCAACATACGAGCAGTACTTC | CASSPRSTYEQYF
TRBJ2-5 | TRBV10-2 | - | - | TGCGCCAGCAGTGAGCCCCGAGGGACCCAGCGTCGGGAGCCAGAGACCCAGTACTTC | CASSEPRGTQRREPETQYF
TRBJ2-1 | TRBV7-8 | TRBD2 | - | TGTGCCAGCAGCTCCACTAGCGGGAGTCTGAATGAGCAGTTCTTC | CASSSTSGSLNEQFF
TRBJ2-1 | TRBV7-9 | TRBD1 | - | TGTGCCAGCAGCTCGGGACAGGGGTACAATGAGCAGTTCTTC | CASSSGQGYNEQFF
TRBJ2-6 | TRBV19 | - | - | TGTGCCAGTAGTATGGGGGCAGGTGGGGCCAACGTCCTGACTTTC | CASSMGAGGANVLTF
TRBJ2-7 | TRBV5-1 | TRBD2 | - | TGCGCCAGCAGCGATGGAGGGCAGCGGGGGGCCTACGAGCAGTACTTC | CASSDGGQRGAYEQYF